The next 10 T cell receptor beta chains were all read from a single sample in a study of blood T cell repertoires in COVID-19 (dated by TCRdb to about 2020). The method behind the library was the immunoSEQ multiplex PCR assay. The table comes from immuneACCESS by way of TCRdb, which keeps in-frame sequences with V and J called. Part of the clones is missing from these tables; in studies checked, under half for an unresolved V gene and the rest for unknown reasons. The table for this sample lists roughly 97,000 clones; about 80% of them were counted only once. The biggest ten clones account for roughly 29% of the sample. Sequenced: peripheral blood. The source is a man in his fifties or sixties with acute or convalescent COVID-19.

The V call is TRBV5-1, the J call TRBJ2-1, with a possible D match to TRBD2 (6 bases). The CDR3 spans 15 residues. V was clipped by 0 bases and J by 4 bases, with 11 bases between them. The germline gives CDR1 SGHRS, CDR2 YFSETQ. The CDR3 here is CASSLGLESYNEQFF. CDR3 bases: TGCGCCAGCAGCTTGGGACTAGAGTCTTACAATGAGCAGTTCTTC. Full variable domain (rest looked up from reference TRBV5-1 and TRBJ2-1): KAGVTQTPRYLIKTRGQQVTLSCSPISGHRSVSWYQQTPGQGLQFLFEYFSETQRNKGNFPGRFSGRQFSNSRSEMNVSTLELGDSALYLCASSLGLESYNEQFFGPGTRLTVL.

The rearrangement links TRBV19 to TRBJ2-1, with no clear D. Per the germline V gene, CDR1 is LNHDA and CDR2 is SQIVND (reference sequence). V was trimmed by 1 base and J by 5 bases, leaving 9 bases between them. CDR3 length equals 14 residues. The CDR3 reads CASSIGAANNEQFF. DNA of the CDR3: TGTGCCAGTAGTATAGGGGCCGCGAACAATGAGCAGTTCTTC. The full variable domain, rest sourced from reference TRBV19 and TRBJ2-1, is DGGITQSPKYLFRKEGQNVTLSCEQNLNHDAMYWYRQDPGQGLRLIYYSQIVNDFQKGDIAEGYSVSREKKESFPLTVTSAQKNPTAFYLCASSIGAANNEQFFGPGTRLTVL.

The rearrangement links TRBV19 to TRBJ2-3; D is uncertain. Trimming took off 3 bases at V and 4 bases at J, with 11 bases between the two ends. The CDR3 runs 14 residues. The germline V gene encodes CDR1 LNHDA and CDR2 SQIVND (reference sequence). The CDR3 reads CASSMGFEADTQYF. CDR3 sequence (DNA): TGTGCCAGTAGTATGGGTTTCGAGGCAGATACGCAGTATTTT.

The chain couples TRBV29-1 to TRBJ1-1, with a possible D match to TRBD1 (6 bases). This CDR3 is 12 amino acids long. V lost 7 bases and J lost 5, with 14 bases in between. Germline CDR1 reads SQVTM; CDR2 reads ANQGSEA. CDR3: CSAEEQGTEAFF. The CDR3 DNA sequence: TGCAGCGCTGAGGAACAGGGTACTGAAGCTTTCTTT. Full variable domain (outside the CDR3, taken from reference TRBV29-1 and TRBJ1-1): SAVISQKPSRDICQRGTSLTIQCQVDSQVTMMFWYRQQPGQSLTLIATANQGSEATYESGFVIDKFPISRPNLTFSTLTVSNMSPEDSSIYLCSAEEQGTEAFFGQGTRLTVV.

The chain carries TRBV19 and TRBJ2-3; possible D gene TRBD2, 5 bases. Germline loops: CDR1 LNHDA, CDR2 SQIVND (reference sequence). CDR3 length equals 14 residues. V lost 10 bases to trimming and J lost 4 bases, with 18 bases between them. The CDR3 loop is CATAPLGAADTQYF. The CDR3 bases are TGTGCCACAGCCCCGTTGGGAGCGGCAGATACGCAGTATTTT.

The chain carries TRBV30 and TRBJ1-6; D ambiguous. The germline gives CDR1 GTSNPN, CDR2 SVGIG (reference sequence). Trimming took off 5 bases at V and 6 bases at J, with 14 bases between the two ends. The CDR3 runs 14 residues. CDR3 nucleotides: TGTGCCTGGGGGCCGGGGTGGGGTAATTCACCCCTCCACTTT. Protein sequence: CAWGPGWGNSPLHF.

The chain combines TRBV7-8 with TRBJ2-2; D is possibly TRBD1 (6 bases). This CDR3 is built from 15 residues. The V gene lost 5 bases and the J gene lost 4 bases, with 14 bases spanning the gap. In germline, CDR1 is SGHVS, CDR2 FQNEAQ. For the CDR3, the DNA is TGTGCCAGCAGCCATACCAGGGGACGCACCGGGGAGCTGTTTTTT. Protein sequence: CASSHTRGRTGELFF.

The CDR3 loop is CASSQGTSGRAFDNEQFF. In DNA, the CDR3 is TGCGCCAGCAGCCAGGGGACTAGCGGGAGGGCCTTCGACAATGAGCAGTTCTTC. The chain employs TRBV4-3 and TRBJ2-1; TRBD2 matches at 16 bases. The CDR3 is 18 amino acids. Germline CDR1 is LGHNA and CDR2 is YSLEER. J lost 5 bases, V lost 3 bases, and 7 bases had no gene match.

The chain is built from TRBV12-5 and TRBJ2-6; 7 nucleotides line up with TRBD1. The length of the CDR3 is 15 residues. Trimming cost V 7 bases and J 3 bases; bases outside gene matches: 6. Germline V gives CDR1 LGHNT, CDR2 FRNRAP. CDR3 nucleotides: TGTGCTAGTGCGAGAGGGGGCGGTGGGGCCAACGTCCTGACTTTC. It translates to CASARGGGGANVLTF.

Here the CDR3 reads CASSEEKKLAGNNEQFF. Here the CDR3 DNA reads TGTGCCAGCAGTGAAGAAAAGAAACTAGCGGGGAACAATGAGCAGTTCTTC. The chain couples TRBV2 to TRBJ2-1; 10 bases are a match to TRBD2. After removal of 1 base from V and 5 bases from J, the junction contained 8 bases not matched to a gene. Germline lookup yields CDR1 SNHLY and CDR2 FYNNEI. The length of the CDR3 is 17 residues.